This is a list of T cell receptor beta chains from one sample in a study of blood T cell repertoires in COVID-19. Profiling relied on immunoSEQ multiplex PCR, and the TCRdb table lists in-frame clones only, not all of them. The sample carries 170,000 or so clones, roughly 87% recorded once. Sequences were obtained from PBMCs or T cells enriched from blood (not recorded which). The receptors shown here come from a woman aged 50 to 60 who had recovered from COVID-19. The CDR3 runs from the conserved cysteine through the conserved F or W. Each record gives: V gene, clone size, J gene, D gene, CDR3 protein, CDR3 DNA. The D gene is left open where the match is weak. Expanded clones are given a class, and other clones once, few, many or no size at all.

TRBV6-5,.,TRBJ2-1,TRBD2,CASKPWSGREDEQFF,TGTGCCAGCAAGCCATGGAGCGGGAGAGAGGATGAGCAGTTCTTC
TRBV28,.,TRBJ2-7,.,CASSLWGGNEQYF,TGTGCCAGCAGTTTATGGGGGGGAAACGAGCAGTACTTC
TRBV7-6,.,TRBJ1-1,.,CASSPLVGKNTEAFF,TGTGCCAGCAGCCCCCTAGTAGGAAAGAACACTGAAGCTTTCTTT
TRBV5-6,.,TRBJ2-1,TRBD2,CASSLVIAGVVYNEQFF,TGTGCCAGCAGCTTGGTAATAGCGGGAGTGGTCTACAATGAGCAGTTCTTC
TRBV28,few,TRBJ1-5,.,CASSGREGGNSNQPQHF,TGTGCCAGCAGTGGTAGGGAGGGGGGCAATAGCAATCAGCCCCAGCATTTT
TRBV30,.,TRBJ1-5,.,CAWSGGEQPQHF,TGTGCCTGGAGCGGGGGGGAACAGCCCCAGCATTTT
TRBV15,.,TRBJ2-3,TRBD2,CATSLGPGGTDTQYF,TGTGCCACCAGTCTGGGCCCGGGGGGAACAGATACGCAGTATTTT
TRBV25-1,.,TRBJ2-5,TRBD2,CASSGGLVWVRETQYF,TGTGCCAGCAGTGGCGGACTAGTTTGGGTCCGGGAGACCCAGTACTTC
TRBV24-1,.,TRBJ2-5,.,CATGGGGQETQYF,TGTGCCACCGGGGGCGGGGGCCAAGAGACCCAGTACTTC
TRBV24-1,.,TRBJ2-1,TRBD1,CATSDQIGTVYNEQFF,TGTGCCACCAGTGATCAAATCGGGACAGTCTACAATGAGCAGTTCTTC
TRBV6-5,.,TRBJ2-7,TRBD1,CASSDWDSGTYEQYF,TGTGCCAGCAGCGATTGGGACAGCGGTACCTACGAGCAGTACTTC
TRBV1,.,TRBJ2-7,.,CTSSQDWDREGTYEQYF,TGCACCAGCAGCCAAGATTGGGACAGGGAGGGGACCTACGAGCAGTACTTC
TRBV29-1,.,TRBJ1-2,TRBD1,CSVQPTGLDYGYTF,TGCAGCGTTCAGCCGACAGGGCTTGACTATGGCTACACCTTC
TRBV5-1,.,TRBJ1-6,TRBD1,CASRTGTGGNSPLHF,TGCGCCAGCAGGACCGGGACAGGGGGTAATTCACCCCTCCACTTT
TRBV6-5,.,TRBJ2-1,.,CATYGRIDNEQFF,TGTGCCACCTACGGCAGGATAGACAATGAGCAGTTCTTC
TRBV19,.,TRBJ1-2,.,CASLQQGGYTF,TGTGCCAGTTTACAACAGGGTGGCTACACCTTC
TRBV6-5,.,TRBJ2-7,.,CASSYWQGISYEQYF,TGTGCCAGCAGTTACTGGCAGGGGATATCCTACGAGCAGTACTTC
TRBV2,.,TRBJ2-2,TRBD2,CASSGTREGAGELFF,TGTGCCAGCAGTGGGACTCGGGAGGGGGCCGGGGAGCTGTTTTTT
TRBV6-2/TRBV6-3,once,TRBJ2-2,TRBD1,CASSSGDRGTGELFF,TGTGCCAGCAGTTCCGGGGACAGGGGAACCGGGGAGCTGTTTTTT
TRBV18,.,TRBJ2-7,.,CASSSYLGGTGDHEQYF,TGTGCCAGCTCATCCTACCTGGGGGGAACAGGGGACCACGAGCAGTACTTC
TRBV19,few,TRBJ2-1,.,CASSISGEPYNEQFF,TGTGCCAGTAGTATCTCGGGGGAGCCCTACAATGAGCAGTTCTTC
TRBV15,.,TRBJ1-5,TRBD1,CATSRDRGNQPQHF,TGTGCCACCAGCAGGGACAGGGGCAATCAGCCCCAGCATTTT
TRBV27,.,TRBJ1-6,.,CASKPLPGNSPLHF,TGTGCCAGCAAACCCCTACCGGGGAATTCACCCCTCCACTTT
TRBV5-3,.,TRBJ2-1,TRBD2,CARSYRLAGGLQFF,TGTGCCAGAAGCTATCGACTAGCGGGAGGGCTCCAGTTCTTC
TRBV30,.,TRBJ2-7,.,CAWRTNYEQYF,TGTGCCTGGAGGACTAACTACGAGCAGTACTTC
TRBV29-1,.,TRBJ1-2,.,CSVHLLANYGYTF,TGCAGCGTTCATTTACTAGCTAACTATGGCTACACCTTC
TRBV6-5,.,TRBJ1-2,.,CASSYLSAINYGYTF,TGTGCCAGCAGTTATCTATCAGCGATCAACTATGGCTACACCTTC
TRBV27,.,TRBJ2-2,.,CASSSGVNTGELFF,TGTGCCAGCAGTTCGGGGGTGAACACCGGGGAGCTGTTTTTT
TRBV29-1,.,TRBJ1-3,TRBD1,CSVVTGASGNTIYF,TGCAGCGTCGTAACAGGGGCCTCTGGAAACACCATATATTTT
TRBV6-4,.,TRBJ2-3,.,CASSEGSSTDTQYF,TGTGCCAGCAGTGAAGGGAGTAGCACAGATACGCAGTATTTT
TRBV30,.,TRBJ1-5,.,CAWNSGTPNQPQHF,TGTGCCTGGAACTCCGGGACACCAAATCAGCCCCAGCATTTT
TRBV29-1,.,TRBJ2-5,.,CSALLGRQETQYF,TGCAGCGCCCTGTTAGGCAGGCAAGAGACCCAGTACTTC
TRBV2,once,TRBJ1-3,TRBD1,CASSGPAGGSGNTIYF,TGTGCCAGCAGTGGTCCCGCAGGGGGGTCTGGAAACACCATATATTTT
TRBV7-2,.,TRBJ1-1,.,CASSLARHTEAFF,TGTGCCAGCAGCTTGGCCAGGCACACTGAAGCTTTCTTT
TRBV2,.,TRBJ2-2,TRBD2,CASTWGGTTGELFF,TGTGCCAGTACCTGGGGGGGTACCACCGGGGAGCTGTTTTTT
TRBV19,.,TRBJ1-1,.,CASKLEGGTEAFF,TGTGCCAGTAAACTGGAGGGCGGGACCGAAGCTTTCTTT
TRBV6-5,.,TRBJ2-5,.,CASSYSFETQYF,TGTGCCAGCAGTTACTCCTTTGAGACCCAGTACTTC
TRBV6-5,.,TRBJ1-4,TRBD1,CASRKDRRREKLFF,TGTGCCAGCAGGAAGGACAGGCGGCGTGAAAAACTGTTTTTT
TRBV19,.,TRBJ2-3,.,CASRRGYTQYF,TGTGCCAGTAGAAGGGGCTATACGCAGTATTTT
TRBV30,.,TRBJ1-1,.,CARRWGDTEAFF,TGTGCCCGGAGATGGGGGGACACTGAAGCTTTCTTT
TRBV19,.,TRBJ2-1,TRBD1,CASSLPGTGLYNEQFF,TGTGCCAGTAGTCTCCCCGGGACAGGGTTATACAATGAGCAGTTCTTC
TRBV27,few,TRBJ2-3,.,CASGDRAGTDTQYF,TGTGCCAGCGGTGACAGGGCGGGGACAGATACGCAGTATTTT
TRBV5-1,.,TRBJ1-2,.,CASSLGGWSNGYTF,TGCGCCAGCAGCTTGGGAGGGTGGTCGAATGGCTACACCTTC
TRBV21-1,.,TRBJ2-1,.,CASSSRPGTRGGKRYNEQFF,TGTGCCAGCAGCTCGCGACCCGGGACTAGAGGGGGTAAACGGTACAATGAGCAGTTCTTC
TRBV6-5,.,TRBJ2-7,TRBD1,CASSWDRESSYEQYF,TGTGCCAGCAGTTGGGACAGGGAGAGCTCCTACGAGCAGTACTTC
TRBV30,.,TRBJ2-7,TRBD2,CAWSVRREGYEQYF,TGTGCCTGGAGTGTACGGCGGGAGGGCTACGAGCAGTACTTC
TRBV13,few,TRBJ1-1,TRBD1,CASSPQGAYTEAFF,TGTGCCAGCAGCCCACAGGGGGCGTACACTGAAGCTTTCTTT
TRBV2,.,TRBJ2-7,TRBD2,CASSGLAAASYEQYF,TGTGCCAGCAGTGGACTAGCGGCCGCCTCCTACGAGCAGTACTTC
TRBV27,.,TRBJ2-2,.,CASRGTANTGELFF,TGTGCCAGTCGCGGGACAGCGAACACCGGGGAGCTGTTTTTT
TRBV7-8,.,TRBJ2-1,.,CASSGGYTYNEQFF,TGTGCCAGCAGCGGAGGATACACCTACAATGAGCAGTTCTTC
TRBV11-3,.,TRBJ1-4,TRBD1,CASSYDRGLTNEKLFF,TGTGCCAGCAGCTATGACAGGGGGCTCACTAATGAAAAACTGTTTTTT
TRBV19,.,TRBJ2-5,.,CASRSGRETQYF,TGTGCCAGTCGAAGTGGGCGGGAGACCCAGTACTTC
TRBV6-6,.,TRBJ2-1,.,CASSSAAVSSYNEQFF,TGTGCCAGCAGTTCAGCGGCGGTGAGCTCCTACAATGAGCAGTTCTTC
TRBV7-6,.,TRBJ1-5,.,CASSSPGLHSSNQPQHF,TGTGCCAGCAGCAGTCCGGGGTTACATTCTAGCAATCAGCCCCAGCATTTT
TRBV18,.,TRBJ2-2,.,CASSPSGPGGRTGELFF,TGTGCCAGCTCACCTTCCGGGCCCGGAGGTCGGACCGGGGAGCTGTTTTTT
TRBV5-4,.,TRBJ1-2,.,CASSSRQQGPLNYGYTF,TGTGCCAGCAGCTCCCGACAACAAGGTCCACTTAACTATGGCTACACCTTC
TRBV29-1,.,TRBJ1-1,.,CSVEGRGKNTEAFF,TGCAGCGTTGAAGGGCGGGGCAAGAACACTGAAGCTTTCTTT